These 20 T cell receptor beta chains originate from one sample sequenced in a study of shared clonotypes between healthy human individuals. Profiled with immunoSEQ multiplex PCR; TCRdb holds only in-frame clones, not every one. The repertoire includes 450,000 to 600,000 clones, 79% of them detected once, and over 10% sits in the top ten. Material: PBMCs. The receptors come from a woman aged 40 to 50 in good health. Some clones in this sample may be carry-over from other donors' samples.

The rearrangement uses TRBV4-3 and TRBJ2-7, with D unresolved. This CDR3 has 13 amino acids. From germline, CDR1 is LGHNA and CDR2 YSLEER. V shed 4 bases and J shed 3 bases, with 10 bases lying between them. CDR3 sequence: CASSPGRDYEQYF. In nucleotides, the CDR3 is TGCGCCAGCAGCCCAGGACGCGACTACGAGCAGTACTTC.

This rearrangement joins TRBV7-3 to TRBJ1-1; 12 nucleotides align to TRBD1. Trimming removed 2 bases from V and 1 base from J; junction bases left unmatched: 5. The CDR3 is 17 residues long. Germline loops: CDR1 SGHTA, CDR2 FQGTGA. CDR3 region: CASSLEGQGAPNTEAFF. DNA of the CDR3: TGTGCCAGCAGCTTAGAGGGACAGGGGGCTCCGAACACTGAAGCTTTCTTT.

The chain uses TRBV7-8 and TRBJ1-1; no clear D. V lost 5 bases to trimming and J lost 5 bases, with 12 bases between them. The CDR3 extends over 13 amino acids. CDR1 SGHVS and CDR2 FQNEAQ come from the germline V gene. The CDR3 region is CASSPNQDTEAFF. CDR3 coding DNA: TGTGCCAGCAGCCCTAACCAGGATACTGAAGCTTTCTTT. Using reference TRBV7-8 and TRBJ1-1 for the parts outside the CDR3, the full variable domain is GAGVSQSPRYKVAKRGQDVALRCDPISGHVSLFWYQQALGQGPEFLTYFQNEAQLDKSGLPSDRFFAERPEGSVSTLKIQRTQQEDSAVYLCASSPNQDTEAFFGQGTRLTVV.

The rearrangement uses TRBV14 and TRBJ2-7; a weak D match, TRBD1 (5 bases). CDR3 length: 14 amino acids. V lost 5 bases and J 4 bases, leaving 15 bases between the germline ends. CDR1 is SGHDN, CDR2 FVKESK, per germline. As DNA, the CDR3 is TGTGCCAGCAGCAACCAGGGTAGGGGTTACGAGCAGTACTTC. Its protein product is CASSNQGRGYEQYF.

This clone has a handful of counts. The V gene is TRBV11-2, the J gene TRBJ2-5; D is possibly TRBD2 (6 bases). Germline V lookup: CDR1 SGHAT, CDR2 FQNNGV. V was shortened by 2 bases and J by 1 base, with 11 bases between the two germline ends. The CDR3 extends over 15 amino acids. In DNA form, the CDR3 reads TGTGCCAGCAGCTTAAGGAGGGGTACCCAAGAGACCCAGTACTTC. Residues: CASSLRRGTQETQYF.

The CDR3 region is CASSFRPGPRGEKLFF. Written as DNA, the CDR3 is TGTGCCAGCAGCTTCCGTCCGGGACCTCGGGGTGAAAAACTGTTTTTT. V and J are TRBV7-2 and TRBJ1-4, with D maybe TRBD1 (5 bases). Germline CDR1 and CDR2: SGHTA and FQGNSA. The CDR3 sequence is 16 residues long. Trimming removed 3 bases at V and 7 bases at J, with 18 bases between.

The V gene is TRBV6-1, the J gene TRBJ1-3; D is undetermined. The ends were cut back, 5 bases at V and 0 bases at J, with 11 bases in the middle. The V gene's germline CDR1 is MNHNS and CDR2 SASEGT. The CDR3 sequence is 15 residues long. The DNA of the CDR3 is TGTGCCAGCAGTAACACACCCAACTCTGGAAACACCATATATTTT. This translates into CASSNTPNSGNTIYF.

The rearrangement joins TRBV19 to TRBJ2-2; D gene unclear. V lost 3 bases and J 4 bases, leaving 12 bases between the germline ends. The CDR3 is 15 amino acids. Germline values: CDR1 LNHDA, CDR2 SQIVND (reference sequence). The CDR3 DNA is TGTGCCAGTAGTATCTGGTGGGAACCCACCGGGGAGCTGTTTTTT. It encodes CASSIWWEPTGELFF.

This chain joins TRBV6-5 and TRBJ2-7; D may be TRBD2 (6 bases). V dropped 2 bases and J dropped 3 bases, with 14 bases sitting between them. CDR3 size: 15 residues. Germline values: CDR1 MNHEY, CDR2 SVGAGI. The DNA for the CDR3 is TGTGCCAGCAGTTACCACGGGACGGGAGACTACGAGCAGTACTTC. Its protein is CASSYHGTGDYEQYF.

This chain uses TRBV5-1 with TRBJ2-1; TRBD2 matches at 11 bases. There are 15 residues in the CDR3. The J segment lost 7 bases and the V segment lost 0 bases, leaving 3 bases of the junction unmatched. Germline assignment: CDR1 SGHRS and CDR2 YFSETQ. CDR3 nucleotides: TGCGCCAGCAGCTTGGCGACTAGCGGGAAGAATGAGCAGTTCTTC. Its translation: CASSLATSGKNEQFF. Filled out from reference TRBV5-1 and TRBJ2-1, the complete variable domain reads KAGVTQTPRYLIKTRGQQVTLSCSPISGHRSVSWYQQTPGQGLQFLFEYFSETQRNKGNFPGRFSGRQFSNSRSEMNVSTLELGDSALYLCASSLATSGKNEQFFGPGTRLTVL.

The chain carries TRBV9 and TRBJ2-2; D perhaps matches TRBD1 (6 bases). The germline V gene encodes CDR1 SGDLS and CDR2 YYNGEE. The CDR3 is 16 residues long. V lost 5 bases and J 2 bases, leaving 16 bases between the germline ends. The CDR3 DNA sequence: TGTGCCAGCAGTCTTACAGGGTGGGGAAACACCGGGGAGCTGTTTTTT. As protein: CASSLTGWGNTGELFF.

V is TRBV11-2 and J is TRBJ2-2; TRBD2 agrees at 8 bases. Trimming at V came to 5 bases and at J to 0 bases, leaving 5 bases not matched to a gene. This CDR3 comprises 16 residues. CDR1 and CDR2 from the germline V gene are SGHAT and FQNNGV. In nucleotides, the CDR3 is TGTGCCAGCAGCAAGGGACTAGGGGCGAACACCGGGGAGCTGTTTTTT. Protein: CASSKGLGANTGELFF. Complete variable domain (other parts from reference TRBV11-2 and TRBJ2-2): EAGVAQSPRYKIIEKRQSVAFWCNPISGHATLYWYQQILGQGPKLLIQFQNNGVVDDSQLPKDRFSAERLKGVDSTLKIQPAKLEDSAVYLCASSKGLGANTGELFFGEGSRLTVL.

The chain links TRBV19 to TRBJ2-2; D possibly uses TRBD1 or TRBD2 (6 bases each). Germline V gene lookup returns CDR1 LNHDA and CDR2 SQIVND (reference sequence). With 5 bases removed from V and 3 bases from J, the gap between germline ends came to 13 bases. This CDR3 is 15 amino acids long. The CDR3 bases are TGTGCCAGTAGTCCCGGAGGGGGGTACACCGGGGAGCTGTTTTTT. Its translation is CASSPGGGYTGELFF.

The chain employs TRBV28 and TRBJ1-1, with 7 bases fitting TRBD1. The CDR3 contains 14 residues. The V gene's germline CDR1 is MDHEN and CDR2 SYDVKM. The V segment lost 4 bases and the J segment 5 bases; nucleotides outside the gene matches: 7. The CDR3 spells CASSSRGGRTEAFF. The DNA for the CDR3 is TGTGCCAGCAGTTCCAGGGGGGGGAGAACTGAAGCTTTCTTT.

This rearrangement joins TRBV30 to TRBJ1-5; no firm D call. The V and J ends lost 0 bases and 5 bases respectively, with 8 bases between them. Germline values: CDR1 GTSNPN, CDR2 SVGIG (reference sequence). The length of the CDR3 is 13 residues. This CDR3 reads CAWSVKADQPQHF. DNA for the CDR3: TGTGCCTGGAGTGTAAAAGCCGATCAGCCCCAGCATTTT.

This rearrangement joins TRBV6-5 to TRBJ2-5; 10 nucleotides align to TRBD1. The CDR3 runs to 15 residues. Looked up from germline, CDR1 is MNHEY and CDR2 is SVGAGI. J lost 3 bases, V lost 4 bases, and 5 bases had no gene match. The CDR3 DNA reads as TGTGCCAGCAGTTCCCCGGACAGGGGGGAAGAGACCCAGTACTTC. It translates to CASSSPDRGEETQYF.

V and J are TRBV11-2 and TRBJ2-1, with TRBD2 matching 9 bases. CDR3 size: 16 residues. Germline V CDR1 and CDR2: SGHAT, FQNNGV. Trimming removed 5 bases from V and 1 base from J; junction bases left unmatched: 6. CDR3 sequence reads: CASSLGAGGSYNEQFF. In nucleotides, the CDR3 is TGTGCCAGCAGCCTGGGGGCGGGAGGGTCCTACAATGAGCAGTTCTTC.

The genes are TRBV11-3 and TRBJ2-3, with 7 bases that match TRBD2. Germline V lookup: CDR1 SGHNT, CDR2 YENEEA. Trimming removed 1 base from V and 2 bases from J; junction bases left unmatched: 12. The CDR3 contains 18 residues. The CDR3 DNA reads TGTGCCAGCAGCTTAGGACTCCTGGCGGGAGAATTCACAGATACGCAGTATTTT. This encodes CASSLGLLAGEFTDTQYF.

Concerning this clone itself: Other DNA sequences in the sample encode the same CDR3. CDR3 protein: CASSLHSGANVLTF. CDR3 in DNA: TGTGCCAGCAGTTTGCACTCTGGGGCCAACGTCCTGACTTTC. The gene calls are TRBV28 and TRBJ2-6; no reliable D call. Trimming took 3 bases from V and 0 from J, leaving 3 bases between them. CDR1 is MDHEN, CDR2 SYDVKM, per germline. The CDR3 is 14 residues long.

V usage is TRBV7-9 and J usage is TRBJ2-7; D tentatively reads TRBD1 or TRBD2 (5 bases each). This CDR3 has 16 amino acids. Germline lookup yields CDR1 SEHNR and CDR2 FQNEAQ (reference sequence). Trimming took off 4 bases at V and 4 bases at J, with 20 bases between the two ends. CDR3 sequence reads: CASSSSSGYRWYEQYF. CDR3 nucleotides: TGTGCCAGCAGCTCGTCGAGCGGCTACAGGTGGTACGAGCAGTACTTC.